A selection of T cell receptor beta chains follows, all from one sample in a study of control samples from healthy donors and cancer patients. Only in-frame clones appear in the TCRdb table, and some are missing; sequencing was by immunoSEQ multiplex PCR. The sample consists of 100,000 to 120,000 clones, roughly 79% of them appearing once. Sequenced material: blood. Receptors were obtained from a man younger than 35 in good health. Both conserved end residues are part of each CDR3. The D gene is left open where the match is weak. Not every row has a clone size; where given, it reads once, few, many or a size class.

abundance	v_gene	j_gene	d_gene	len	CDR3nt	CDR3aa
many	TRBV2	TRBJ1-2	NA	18	TGTGCCAGCAGTTCCTCGTTCCCTTTGGTCAACCCTAACTATGGCTACACCTTC	CASSSSFPLVNPNYGYTF
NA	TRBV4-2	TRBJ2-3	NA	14	TGTGCCAGCAGCCAAGAAAGAGGAGATACGCCGCAGTATTTT	CASSQERGDTPQYF
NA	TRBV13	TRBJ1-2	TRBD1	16	TGTGCCAGCAGCTTCAGGCCGGGACAGGGGGCCTATGGCTACACCTTC	CASSFRPGQGAYGYTF
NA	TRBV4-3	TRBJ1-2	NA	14	TGCGCCAGCAGCCAAGCTTCAGGAGGCTATGGCTACACCTTC	CASSQASGGYGYTF
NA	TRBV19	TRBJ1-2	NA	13	TGTGCCAGTACTGACAGGTCTAACTATGGCTACACCTTC	CASTDRSNYGYTF
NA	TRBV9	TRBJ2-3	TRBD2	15	TGTGCCAGCAGCGCCCCGACCGGGACTAGCGATACGCAGTATTTT	CASSAPTGTSDTQYF
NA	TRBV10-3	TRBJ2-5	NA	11	TGTGCCACCACTTACCGAGAGACCCAGTACTTC	CATTYRETQYF
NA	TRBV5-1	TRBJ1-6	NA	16	TGCGCCAGCAGCTCGGATGGTAGTTTCTATAATTCACCCCTCCACTTT	CASSSDGSFYNSPLHF
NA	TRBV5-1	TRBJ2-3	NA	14	TGCGCCAGCCGACCGGCTCCTAGCACAGATACGCAGTATTTT	CASRPAPSTDTQYF
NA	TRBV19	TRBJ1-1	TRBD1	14	TGTGCCAGTAGTTCCTCCGGGACAGGCGGAAGAGCTTTCTTT	CASSSSGTGGRAFF
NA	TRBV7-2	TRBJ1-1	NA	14	TGTGCCAGCAGGGCGGGGACCCGGAACACTGAAGCTTTCTTT	CASRAGTRNTEAFF
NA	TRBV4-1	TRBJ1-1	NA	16	TGCGCCAGCAGCCCTAGTAGCCTGGGGTATAACACTGAAGCTTTCTTT	CASSPSSLGYNTEAFF
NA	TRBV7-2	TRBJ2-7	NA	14	TGTGCCAGCAGCTTCCTATCAGGGTTTCACGAGCAGTACTTC	CASSFLSGFHEQYF
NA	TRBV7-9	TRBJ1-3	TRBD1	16	TGTGCCAGCAGCCGATTTTTGACAGGGGACGGAAACACCATATATTTT	CASSRFLTGDGNTIYF
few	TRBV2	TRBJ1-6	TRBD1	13	TGTGCCAGCCTAAGACAGGGAACTTCACCCCTCCACTTT	CASLRQGTSPLHF
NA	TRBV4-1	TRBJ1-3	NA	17	TGCGCCAGCAGCCCCCGCGAGTCGGGGGATGGGGGAAACACCATATATTTT	CASSPRESGDGGNTIYF
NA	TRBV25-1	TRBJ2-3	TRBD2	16	TGTGCCACCAAACCTTGGGGGCGGGGGGGCACAGATACGCAGTATTTT	CATKPWGRGGTDTQYF
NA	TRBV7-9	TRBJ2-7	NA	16	TGTGCCAGCAGCAAGGGAACAGGGTTTGGGGCCTACGAGCAGTACTTC	CASSKGTGFGAYEQYF
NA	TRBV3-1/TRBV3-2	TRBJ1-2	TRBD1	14	TGTGCCAGCAATACCGGGACAGCGCTCTATGGCTACACCTTC	CASNTGTALYGYTF
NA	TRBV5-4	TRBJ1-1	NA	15	TGTGCCAGCAGCTTGGAAACAGGGCAGGGCACTGAAGCTTTCTTT	CASSLETGQGTEAFF
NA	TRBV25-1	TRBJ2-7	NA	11	TGTGCCAGCGGGCCGGGCCGCAAGCAGTACTTC	CASGPGRKQYF
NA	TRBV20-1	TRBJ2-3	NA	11	TGCAGTGCTACCCAAGAGGATACGCAGTATTTT	CSATQEDTQYF
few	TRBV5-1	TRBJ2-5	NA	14	TGCGCCAGCAGCCGCGGACAGACCCAAGAGACCCAGTACTTC	CASSRGQTQETQYF
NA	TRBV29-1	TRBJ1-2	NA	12	TGCAGCGGCTACTCGGGGAACCATGGCTACACCTTC	CSGYSGNHGYTF
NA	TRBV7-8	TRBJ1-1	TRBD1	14	TGTGCCAGCAGCTTCGACAGGGGCGAGGGTAGGGCTTTCTTT	CASSFDRGEGRAFF
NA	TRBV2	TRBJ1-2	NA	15	TGTGCCAGCAGTGAAGATCCTGCAGGGACCTATGGCTACACCTTC	CASSEDPAGTYGYTF
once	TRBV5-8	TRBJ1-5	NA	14	TGTGCCAGCAGCTTGGATGGTGGCAATCAGCCCCAGCATTTT	CASSLDGGNQPQHF